These T cell receptor beta chains were read from a single sample in a study of CD8+CD57+ T cells in acquired aplastic anemia. One entry per CDR3 protein results from TCRdb running MiXCR on the reads. The sample shows over 150,000 distinct CDR3 sequences, about 48% of them seen only once. Sequenced: sorted CD4+, CD8+, or CD8+CD57+ T cells (not recorded which) from PBMCs. The receptors originated from a human donor with aplastic anemia. The CDR3 runs from the conserved cysteine through the conserved F or W. D genes are given only for firm matches. Expanded clones are given a class, and other clones once, few, many or no size at all.

d_gene: TRBD1
abundance: -
v_gene: TRBV19
j_gene: TRBJ2-2
CDR3nt: TGTGCCAGTAGTACACAGGGGAGGGAGCTGTTTTTT
CDR3aa: CASSTQGRELFF

d_gene: TRBD1
abundance: -
v_gene: TRBV13
j_gene: TRBJ2-5
CDR3nt: TGTGCCAGCAGCCTACGACAGGGCAGGGAGACCCAGTACTTC
CDR3aa: CASSLRQGRETQYF

d_gene: TRBD1
abundance: -
v_gene: TRBV4-3
j_gene: TRBJ2-7
CDR3nt: TGCGCCAGCAGCCAAGATCTGGGACAGGGCTACGAGCAGTACTTC
CDR3aa: CASSQDLGQGYEQYF

d_gene: -
abundance: many
v_gene: TRBV6-2/TRBV6-3
j_gene: TRBJ2-3
CDR3nt: TGTGCCAGCAGCATTACGCCAGATACGCAGTATTTT
CDR3aa: CASSITPDTQYF

d_gene: TRBD1
abundance: many
v_gene: TRBV5-6
j_gene: TRBJ2-7
CDR3nt: TGTGCCAGCGGCCCCGGGACAGGGGTCCACGAGCAGTACTTC
CDR3aa: CASGPGTGVHEQYF

d_gene: TRBD1
abundance: -
v_gene: TRBV2
j_gene: TRBJ1-6
CDR3nt: TGTGCCAGCAGTAGGGACAGGGACAATTCACCCCTCCACTTT
CDR3aa: CASSRDRDNSPLHF

d_gene: -
abundance: -
v_gene: TRBV2
j_gene: TRBJ2-5
CDR3nt: TGTGCCAGCAGACCAGCAGGGGCGATCCAAGAGACCCAGTACTTC
CDR3aa: CASRPAGAIQETQYF

d_gene: TRBD1
abundance: -
v_gene: TRBV5-1
j_gene: TRBJ2-2
CDR3nt: TGCGCCAGCAGCTTGGGGGGACAGGGCCAAGGGGAGCTGTTTTTT
CDR3aa: CASSLGGQGQGELFF

d_gene: TRBD2
abundance: many
v_gene: TRBV13
j_gene: TRBJ2-1
CDR3nt: TGTGCCAGCAGCTTCCGGGGACTAGGCAATGAGCAGTTCTTC
CDR3aa: CASSFRGLGNEQFF

d_gene: -
abundance: many
v_gene: TRBV7-9
j_gene: TRBJ2-7
CDR3nt: TGTGCCAGCAGCTTAGTCGGCCTTGCCTCCTACGAGCAGTACTTC
CDR3aa: CASSLVGLASYEQYF

d_gene: -
abundance: once
v_gene: TRBV15
j_gene: TRBJ2-1
CDR3nt: TGTGCCACCAGCCCACTGGGGGGGGCGCGGGAGCAGTTCTTC
CDR3aa: CATSPLGGAREQFF

d_gene: -
abundance: -
v_gene: TRBV14
j_gene: TRBJ2-7
CDR3nt: TGTGCCAGCAGCGCCGAAGGGACCCTCTCCTACGAGCAGTACTTC
CDR3aa: CASSAEGTLSYEQYF

d_gene: TRBD1
abundance: -
v_gene: TRBV15
j_gene: TRBJ2-7
CDR3nt: TGTGCCACCAGCAGGTACAGGGGCGGATACGAGCAGTACTTC
CDR3aa: CATSRYRGGYEQYF

d_gene: TRBD1
abundance: -
v_gene: TRBV29-1
j_gene: TRBJ2-5
CDR3nt: TGCAGCTCCGGACAGGGGGCAGAGACCCAGTACTTC
CDR3aa: CSSGQGAETQYF

d_gene: -
abundance: -
v_gene: TRBV10-3
j_gene: TRBJ1-3
CDR3nt: TGTGCCATCAACCCGGGGAGCTCTGGAAACACCATATATTTT
CDR3aa: CAINPGSSGNTIYF

d_gene: -
abundance: many
v_gene: TRBV6-6
j_gene: TRBJ2-5
CDR3nt: TGTGCCAGCAGTTCTATGGACAGCGGCGGAGAGACCCAGTACTTC
CDR3aa: CASSSMDSGGETQYF

d_gene: TRBD2
abundance: -
v_gene: TRBV20-1
j_gene: TRBJ2-7
CDR3nt: TGCAGTGCTAGCAGGAGACTAGCCCACGAGCAGTACTTC
CDR3aa: CSASRRLAHEQYF

d_gene: -
abundance: many
v_gene: TRBV5-6
j_gene: TRBJ2-2
CDR3nt: TGTGCCAGCAGCTTGGGGGGCCGAGGGGCCGGGGAGCTGTTTTTT
CDR3aa: CASSLGGRGAGELFF

d_gene: TRBD1
abundance: -
v_gene: TRBV19
j_gene: TRBJ2-7
CDR3nt: TGTGCCAGTAGTATGGCGGGACAGGGGTTTTACGAGCAGTACTTC
CDR3aa: CASSMAGQGFYEQYF

d_gene: -
abundance: many
v_gene: TRBV19
j_gene: TRBJ1-1
CDR3nt: TGTGCCAGTAGTATTCGGGCCCCTCCTAAAGAAGCTTTCTTT
CDR3aa: CASSIRAPPKEAFF

d_gene: TRBD2
abundance: many
v_gene: TRBV6-1
j_gene: TRBJ2-7
CDR3nt: TGTGCCAGCAGTGACGTAGCGGGGGGCCAGCCCTACGAGCAGTACTTC
CDR3aa: CASSDVAGGQPYEQYF

d_gene: TRBD1
abundance: -
v_gene: TRBV10-3
j_gene: TRBJ2-3
CDR3nt: TGTGCCATCAGTGGGGGGGGACAGGGACCAACTAGCACAGATACGCAGTATTTT
CDR3aa: CAISGGGQGPTSTDTQYF

d_gene: -
abundance: many
v_gene: TRBV27
j_gene: TRBJ2-7
CDR3nt: TGTGCCAGCAGAAAACAGGGCTACGAGCAGTACTTC
CDR3aa: CASRKQGYEQYF

d_gene: TRBD2
abundance: few
v_gene: TRBV24-1
j_gene: TRBJ2-7
CDR3nt: TGTGCCACCAACTTCCTAGCGGGAGAGACCTACGAGCAGTACTTC
CDR3aa: CATNFLAGETYEQYF

d_gene: TRBD1
abundance: many
v_gene: TRBV29-1
j_gene: TRBJ1-2
CDR3nt: TGCAGCGTTGAAACAGGGGCTGCCTATGGCTACACCTTC
CDR3aa: CSVETGAAYGYTF

d_gene: TRBD2
abundance: -
v_gene: TRBV20-1
j_gene: TRBJ2-5
CDR3nt: TGCAGTGCTAGACTAGGACTAGCGCAAGAGACCCAGTACTTC
CDR3aa: CSARLGLAQETQYF

d_gene: -
abundance: few
v_gene: TRBV10-1
j_gene: TRBJ2-1
CDR3nt: TGTGCCAGCAGTTCCTACGGGACGGACAATGAGCAGTTCTTC
CDR3aa: CASSSYGTDNEQFF

d_gene: TRBD1
abundance: many
v_gene: TRBV5-1
j_gene: TRBJ2-3
CDR3nt: TGCGCCAGCAGCTCAGAGGGGGCTAGCACAGATACGCAGTATTTT
CDR3aa: CASSSEGASTDTQYF

d_gene: TRBD2
abundance: few
v_gene: TRBV7-2
j_gene: TRBJ2-1
CDR3nt: TGTGCCAGCAGCCAAGGGACTAACAATGAGCAGTTCTTC
CDR3aa: CASSQGTNNEQFF

d_gene: -
abundance: -
v_gene: TRBV20-1
j_gene: TRBJ1-2
CDR3nt: TGCAGTGCTAGGCCGGGTAGGGCCGGAGTTGGCTACACCTTC
CDR3aa: CSARPGRAGVGYTF

d_gene: TRBD2
abundance: -
v_gene: TRBV7-9
j_gene: TRBJ2-3
CDR3nt: TGTGCCAGCAGCTTTGGTAGCGGGAGTGGGACGCAGTATTTT
CDR3aa: CASSFGSGSGTQYF

d_gene: -
abundance: -
v_gene: TRBV2
j_gene: TRBJ1-1
CDR3nt: TGTGCCAGCAGAGAGTGGTATCAGGGGACTGAAGCTTTCTTT
CDR3aa: CASREWYQGTEAFF

d_gene: TRBD1
abundance: -
v_gene: TRBV11-1
j_gene: TRBJ1-1
CDR3nt: TGTGCCAGCAGCTTGACCTGGACAGGGGAGATGAACACTGAAGCTTTCTTT
CDR3aa: CASSLTWTGEMNTEAFF

d_gene: TRBD1
abundance: few
v_gene: TRBV6-5
j_gene: TRBJ1-2
CDR3nt: TGTGCCAGCAGTTTGACAGGGGACCTTTTCTATGGCTACACCTTC
CDR3aa: CASSLTGDLFYGYTF

d_gene: -
abundance: once
v_gene: TRBV7-2
j_gene: TRBJ2-7
CDR3nt: TGTGCCAGCAGCCCCTGGACAAATTCCTACGAGCAGTACTTC
CDR3aa: CASSPWTNSYEQYF

d_gene: -
abundance: -
v_gene: TRBV29-1
j_gene: TRBJ1-1
CDR3nt: TGCAGCGTTGGTTTGGGCACGATGAACACTGAAGCTTTCTTT
CDR3aa: CSVGLGTMNTEAFF

d_gene: -
abundance: -
v_gene: TRBV7-9
j_gene: TRBJ2-5
CDR3nt: TGTGCCAGCAGCTGGGGGCAGAGAGAGACCCAGTACTTC
CDR3aa: CASSWGQRETQYF

d_gene: TRBD2
abundance: -
v_gene: TRBV7-9
j_gene: TRBJ2-7
CDR3nt: TGTGCCAGCAGTGCCGGGACTAGCGTCGACGAGCAGTACTTC
CDR3aa: CASSAGTSVDEQYF

d_gene: TRBD1
abundance: once
v_gene: TRBV7-9
j_gene: TRBJ2-1
CDR3nt: TGTGCCAGCGGCTCGACAGGGTTCAATGAGCAGTTCTTC
CDR3aa: CASGSTGFNEQFF

d_gene: -
abundance: few
v_gene: TRBV7-9
j_gene: TRBJ2-5
CDR3nt: TGTGCCAGCAGCCCGGACTTACAAGAGACCCAGTACTTC
CDR3aa: CASSPDLQETQYF

d_gene: -
abundance: many
v_gene: TRBV19
j_gene: TRBJ2-2
CDR3nt: TGTGCCAGTAGTATTAGTGGCCTGTCCGGGGAGCTGTTTTTT
CDR3aa: CASSISGLSGELFF

d_gene: -
abundance: -
v_gene: TRBV20-1
j_gene: TRBJ2-7
CDR3nt: TGCAGTGCTCCGGGACTCCTGAACTACGAGCAGTACTTC
CDR3aa: CSAPGLLNYEQYF

d_gene: -
abundance: -
v_gene: TRBV7-9
j_gene: TRBJ2-7
CDR3nt: TGTGCCAGCAGCTTAAGGGGGACCACCTCCTACGAGCAGTACTTC
CDR3aa: CASSLRGTTSYEQYF

d_gene: -
abundance: many
v_gene: TRBV20-1
j_gene: TRBJ2-7
CDR3nt: TGCAGTGCTAGAGATTTGGGCGCAGGGACCTACGAGCAGTACTTC
CDR3aa: CSARDLGAGTYEQYF

d_gene: -
abundance: many
v_gene: TRBV5-6
j_gene: TRBJ2-7
CDR3nt: TGTGCCAGCAGCATTGGCGGGCACGGCTACGAGCAGTACTTC
CDR3aa: CASSIGGHGYEQYF

d_gene: TRBD1
abundance: many
v_gene: TRBV6-1
j_gene: TRBJ1-1
CDR3nt: TGTGCCAGCAGGGGACAGGGACCTGAAGCTTTCTTT
CDR3aa: CASRGQGPEAFF

d_gene: -
abundance: many
v_gene: TRBV5-1
j_gene: TRBJ2-2
CDR3nt: TGCGCCAGCAGCTTGTCCGACCCAAACACCGGGGAGCTGTTTTTT
CDR3aa: CASSLSDPNTGELFF

d_gene: -
abundance: -
v_gene: TRBV19
j_gene: TRBJ1-5
CDR3nt: TGTGCCAGTACCCTCGGACGGGGCGTTAATCAGCCGCAGCATTTT
CDR3aa: CASTLGRGVNQPQHF

d_gene: -
abundance: -
v_gene: TRBV19
j_gene: TRBJ2-3
CDR3nt: TGTGCCACCGAGGAAGGGGGGACTACCCGCACAGATACGCAGTATTTT
CDR3aa: CATEEGGTTRTDTQYF

d_gene: -
abundance: -
v_gene: TRBV19
j_gene: TRBJ2-7
CDR3nt: TGTGCCAGTAGTATAGTAAGTGGGACCTACGAGCAGTACTTC
CDR3aa: CASSIVSGTYEQYF

d_gene: TRBD1
abundance: many
v_gene: TRBV12-3/TRBV12-4
j_gene: TRBJ1-5
CDR3nt: TGTGCCAGCACCTTAGGGGGACAGAGAAATCAGCCCCAGCATTTT
CDR3aa: CASTLGGQRNQPQHF

d_gene: TRBD2
abundance: -
v_gene: TRBV29-1
j_gene: TRBJ2-1
CDR3nt: TGCAGCGTCCTTACTAGCGGGAGTGTCTATGAGCAGTTCTTC
CDR3aa: CSVLTSGSVYEQFF

d_gene: TRBD2
abundance: few
v_gene: TRBV7-3
j_gene: TRBJ2-3
CDR3nt: TGTGCCAGCGTCGGGGGGGGCACAGATACGCAGTATTTT
CDR3aa: CASVGGGTDTQYF

d_gene: TRBD1
abundance: -
v_gene: TRBV19
j_gene: TRBJ2-5
CDR3nt: TGTGCCAGTAGTAACACAGGGGGATTCCAAGAGACCCAGTACTTC
CDR3aa: CASSNTGGFQETQYF

d_gene: -
abundance: many
v_gene: TRBV11-2
j_gene: TRBJ1-1
CDR3nt: TGCGCCAGCAGCTTGGGAAGGGGTGGGACTGAAGCTTTCTTT
CDR3aa: CASSLGRGGTEAFF

d_gene: TRBD2
abundance: few
v_gene: TRBV25-1
j_gene: TRBJ2-1
CDR3nt: TGTGCCAGCAGTCGTCTAGCGGGGGGGCCTTCCTACAATGAGCAGTTCTTC
CDR3aa: CASSRLAGGPSYNEQFF

d_gene: -
abundance: many
v_gene: TRBV7-6
j_gene: TRBJ2-5
CDR3nt: TGTGCCAGCAGCTTAGAGGGCAGGAGCCAAGAGACCCAGTACTTC
CDR3aa: CASSLEGRSQETQYF

d_gene: -
abundance: many
v_gene: TRBV6-5
j_gene: TRBJ2-7
CDR3nt: TGTGCCAGCAGTTACGGTATGCTCGACGAGCAGTACTTC
CDR3aa: CASSYGMLDEQYF

d_gene: -
abundance: many
v_gene: TRBV4-1
j_gene: TRBJ1-2
CDR3nt: TGCGCCAGCAGCCAAGAGCCAGGGCTTGGCTATGGCTACACCTTC
CDR3aa: CASSQEPGLGYGYTF